These 28 T cell receptor beta chains came from one sample sequenced in a study of OX40 agonist ivuxolimab in advanced cancers. Libraries were prepared by immunoSEQ multiplex PCR; TCRdb keeps only in-frame clonotypes and omits some of them. This sample has more than 80,000 clones, with just under 90% found just once. The sequencing used CD4+ or CD8+ T cells sorted from blood, collected in a trial of the OX40 agonist ivuxolimab. The receptors stem from an adult with an advanced solid tumor such as melanoma, head and neck, liver or kidney cancer.

This clone was counted a single time. This chain uses TRBV9 with TRBJ1-6; TRBD1 matches 7 bases. The CDR3 covers 16 residues. Per germline, CDR1 SGDLS and CDR2 YYNGEE. Germline trimming cut 4 bases from V and 8 bases from J; bases unmatched to any gene: 12. CDR3 in amino acids: CASSSKTGLRDSPLHF. CDR3 in DNA: TGTGCCAGCAGCTCAAAGACAGGGCTCAGAGATTCACCCCTCCACTTT.

The chain joins TRBV5-1 to TRBJ1-3, with D maybe TRBD1 (6 bases). V shed 5 bases and J shed 4 bases, with 10 bases lying between them. The CDR3 is 13 residues long. The germline gives CDR1 SGHRS, CDR2 YFSETQ. In nucleotides, the CDR3 is TGCGCCAGCAGTCCAGGGGTCGGAAACACCATATATTTT. The encoded protein is CASSPGVGNTIYF. Full variable domain (rest looked up from reference TRBV5-1 and TRBJ1-3): KAGVTQTPRYLIKTRGQQVTLSCSPISGHRSVSWYQQTPGQGLQFLFEYFSETQRNKGNFPGRFSGRQFSNSRSEMNVSTLELGDSALYLCASSPGVGNTIYFGEGSWLTVV.

The chain carries TRBV2 and TRBJ1-6; the D gene is possibly TRBD1 (6 bases). V was shortened by 6 bases and J by 6 bases, with 15 bases between the two germline ends. Per germline, CDR1 SNHLY and CDR2 FYNNEI. The CDR3 extends over 15 amino acids. CDR3 bases: TGTGCCAGCAGGGTACAGGGTCGGGTTAATTCACCCCTCCACTTT. Translating it yields CASRVQGRVNSPLHF.

The chain employs TRBV19 and TRBJ2-7; D not certain. This CDR3 comprises 15 residues. Per germline, CDR1 LNHDA and CDR2 SQIVND (reference sequence). Trimming cost V 1 base and J 2 bases, with 12 bases left between them. DNA of the CDR3: TGTGCCAGTAGTATAGGTCGGCCAGACACCTACGAGCAGTACTTC. This gives the protein CASSIGRPDTYEQYF.

This clone was recorded only once. This chain links TRBV10-2 with TRBJ2-3; weak D call: TRBD1 (5 bases). V gave up 2 bases and J gave up 3 bases, with 9 bases separating them. The CDR3 is 14 residues long. The V gene's germline CDR1 is WSHSY and CDR2 SAAADI. In DNA form, the CDR3 reads TGCGCCAGCAGTGAGGGGGCTGGGACAGATACGCAGTATTTT. Residues: CASSEGAGTDTQYF.

This rearrangement joins TRBV7-6 to TRBJ2-7; D may be TRBD2 (6 bases). The CDR3 is 16 residues long. V was clipped by 1 base and J by 6 bases, with 19 bases between them. Germline CDR1 is SGHVS and CDR2 is FNYEAQ. The CDR3 DNA reads as TGTGCCAGCAGCTTAGATTCGGCCAGGGAGGCAGGCGAGCAGTACTTC. Encoded protein: CASSLDSAREAGEQYF. The entire variable domain, with the rest obtained from reference TRBV7-6 and TRBJ2-7, is as follows: GAGVSQSPRYKVTKRGQDVALRCDPISGHVSLYWYRQALGQGPEFLTYFNYEAQQDKSGLPNDRFSAERPEGSISTLTIQRTEQRDSAMYRCASSLDSAREAGEQYFGPGTRLTVT.

This clone showed up just a few times. The CDR3, as DNA: TGCGCCAGCAGCTTGGGTTCTGGTCCGGGTCAGCCCCAGCATTTT. Translating gives CASSLGSGPGQPQHF. The chain employs TRBV5-1 and TRBJ1-5; D is unresolved. CDR1 is SGHRS and CDR2 is YFSETQ in the germline V gene. The ends were cut back, 0 bases at V and 6 bases at J, with 13 bases in the middle. The CDR3 covers 15 residues.

The J gene is TRBJ2-7, the V gene TRBV14; 7 positions agree with TRBD1. The V segment lost 4 bases and the J segment 2 bases; nucleotides outside the gene matches: 2. Germline lookup yields CDR1 SGHDN and CDR2 FVKESK. The CDR3 contains 13 residues. The CDR3 protein is CASSRGQAYEQYF. The CDR3 DNA reads as TGTGCCAGCAGCCGAGGACAGGCCTACGAGCAGTACTTC.

This clone was found once. The chain is built from TRBV10-2 and TRBJ2-7; D may be TRBD2 (5 bases). Germline V gene data show CDR1 as WSHSY and CDR2 as SAAADI. The CDR3 loop spans 12 amino acids. Trimming left V 6 bases short and J 6 bases short, with 12 bases between. CDR3 in amino acids: CASREGFSEQYF. For the CDR3, the DNA is TGCGCCAGCAGAGAGGGTTTTTCCGAGCAGTACTTC.

The chain is built from TRBV11-2 and TRBJ1-1, with D unresolved. This CDR3 has 14 amino acids. CDR1 is SGHAT and CDR2 is FQNNGV in the germline V gene. Trimming pared 1 base from V and 1 base from J, leaving 7 bases between. CDR3 in DNA: TGTGCCAGCAGCTTAGTAGGAGGGAACACTGAAGCTTTCTTT. This gives the protein CASSLVGGNTEAFF.

This sequence joins TRBV9 and TRBJ2-7, with 7 positions matching TRBD1. V gave up 4 bases and J gave up 0 bases; unmatched junction bases: 1. CDR3 length equals 13 residues. The germline V gene encodes CDR1 SGDLS and CDR2 YYNGEE. CDR3 sequence (DNA): TGTGCCAGCAGCCGGGACAGCTCCTACGAGCAGTACTTC. Its translation: CASSRDSSYEQYF.

The V and J genes are TRBV19 and TRBJ1-4; D is perhaps TRBD1 (5 bases). The CDR3 covers 14 residues. Trimming left V 5 bases short and J 7 bases short, with 14 bases between. Germline assignment: CDR1 LNHDA and CDR2 SQIVND (reference sequence). CDR3 residues: CASSPGAAPEKLFF. CDR3 DNA sequence: TGTGCCAGTAGTCCCGGGGCGGCGCCTGAAAAACTGTTTTTT.

The V and J genes are TRBV19 and TRBJ2-7; TRBD1 agrees at 7 bases. J gave up 2 bases and V 5 bases, and 9 bases lay outside the gene matches. This CDR3 region has 15 residues. Germline CDR1 LNHDA, CDR2 SQIVND (reference sequence). CDR3 region: CASSSTGAATYEQYF. CDR3 coding DNA: TGTGCCAGTAGTTCTACAGGGGCGGCAACCTACGAGCAGTACTTC.

The chain uses TRBV29-1 and TRBJ2-7; D might be TRBD2 (5 bases). V was pared by 0 bases and J by 2 bases, with 8 bases between. From germline, CDR1 is SQVTM and CDR2 ANQGSEA. The CDR3 has 13 residues. The CDR3 reads CSVEETGAYEQYF. For the CDR3, the DNA is TGCAGCGTTGAAGAGACCGGGGCCTACGAGCAGTACTTC.

The gene calls are TRBV7-6 and TRBJ2-2; 7 nucleotides align to TRBD2. CDR1 and CDR2 (germline): SGHVS, FNYEAQ. The trim removed 4 bases at V and 5 bases at J, leaving 4 bases unmatched. There are 14 residues in the CDR3. CDR3 region: CASSWTRGTGELFF. The CDR3 DNA sequence: TGTGCCAGCAGCTGGACTAGAGGAACCGGGGAGCTGTTTTTT.

A remark on this clone: Mismatch with germline at one junction end may stem from a read error. Different DNA sequences within this sample yield the same CDR3. The CDR3 bases are TGCAGCGTTTACAGGGGCGCTGAAGCTTTCTTC. Translation gives CSVYRGAEAFF. V usage is TRBV29-1 and J usage is TRBJ1-1; 7 nucleotides line up with TRBD1. Germline V gives CDR1 SQVTM, CDR2 ANQGSEA. The length of the CDR3 is 11 residues.

A few counts support this clone. The J gene is TRBJ1-4, the V gene TRBV6-5, with 8 bases fitting TRBD1. The CDR3 sequence is 15 residues long. In germline, CDR1 is MNHEY, CDR2 SVGAGI. J lost 6 bases, V lost 4 bases, and 7 bases had no gene match. In DNA form, the CDR3 reads TGTGCCAGCAGTTCCGGACAGGGTTCGGATGAAAAACTGTTTTTT. Translating gives CASSSGQGSDEKLFF.

The chain links TRBV7-9 to TRBJ1-2; possible D gene TRBD1, 5 bases. Germline CDR1 SEHNR, CDR2 FQNEAQ (reference sequence). The CDR3 has 15 amino acids. The ends were cut back, 5 bases at V and 5 bases at J, with 18 bases in the middle. This CDR3 reads CASSQDTRAEYGYTF. DNA for the CDR3: TGTGCCAGCAGCCAGGACACCCGAGCCGAGTATGGCTACACCTTC.

The chain carries TRBV19 and TRBJ2-1; D assignment may be TRBD1 or TRBD2 (5 bases each). Germline CDR1 is LNHDA and CDR2 is SQIVND (reference sequence). The V gene lost 8 bases and the J gene lost 5 bases, with 10 bases spanning the gap. CDR3 length: 12 residues. The CDR3: CASGTHNNEQFF. The CDR3 DNA reads as TGTGCCAGTGGGACCCACAACAATGAGCAGTTCTTC.

The chain couples TRBV18 to TRBJ2-5, with 7 bases lining up with TRBD2. This CDR3 contains 14 residues. Germline V gene data show CDR1 as KGHSH and CDR2 as LQKENI. V shed 6 bases, J shed 1 base, and the junction held 5 bases outside the gene matches. The CDR3 spells CASSRTSSQETQYF. In DNA, the CDR3 is TGTGCCAGCTCTCGGACTAGTTCCCAAGAGACCCAGTACTTC.

V gene TRBV18 combines with J gene TRBJ2-7, with D uncertain. The ends were cut back, 2 bases at V and 2 bases at J, with 7 bases in the middle. The germline V gene encodes CDR1 KGHSH and CDR2 LQKENI. The CDR3 loop spans 13 amino acids. This CDR3 is CASSPAETYEQYF. The CDR3 nucleotides are TGTGCCAGCTCACCAGCGGAGACCTACGAGCAGTACTTC.

V gene TRBV5-6 combines with J gene TRBJ2-3; D is uncertain. There are 14 residues in the CDR3. Trimming pared 0 bases from V and 4 bases from J, leaving 9 bases between. Germline CDR1 SGHDT, CDR2 YYEEEE. CDR3 residues: CASSLGSTPDTQYF. In DNA, the CDR3 is TGTGCCAGCAGCTTGGGTTCGACCCCAGATACGCAGTATTTT.

This clone is a singleton in its sample. This chain uses TRBV7-8 with TRBJ2-5, with 8 bases fitting TRBD1. Germline CDR1 is SGHVS and CDR2 is FQNEAQ. The V segment lost 1 base and the J segment 13 bases; nucleotides outside the gene matches: 11. CDR3 length: 14 amino acids. The CDR3 loop is CASSLGGLTGATYF. CDR3 in DNA: TGTGCCAGCAGCTTAGGGGGGTTGACAGGGGCGACGTACTTC.

The gene calls are TRBV4-3 and TRBJ2-7; 8 bases fit TRBD1. The CDR3 consists of 13 residues. From germline, CDR1 is LGHNA and CDR2 YSLEER. V shed 4 bases, J shed 6 bases, and the junction held 5 bases outside the gene matches. CDR3 amino acids: CASSRGTGAEQYF. CDR3 bases: TGCGCCAGCAGCCGGGGGACAGGTGCCGAGCAGTACTTC.

This clone is medium-sized within its sample. The chain is built from TRBV30 and TRBJ1-2, with a tentative D call TRBD1 (5 bases). The CDR3 has 11 amino acids. With 7 bases removed from V and 12 bases from J, the gap between germline ends came to 18 bases. Germline loops: CDR1 GTSNPN, CDR2 SVGIG (reference sequence). DNA for the CDR3: TGTGCCTTTTCAACCGGGACGCCAGACACCTTC. Protein sequence: CAFSTGTPDTF.

The rearrangement links TRBV7-2 to TRBJ1-2, with 11 bases fitting TRBD1. J lost 3 bases, V lost 5 bases, and 5 bases had no gene match. Germline CDR1 and CDR2: SGHTA and FQGNSA. The CDR3 contains 15 residues. The chain's CDR3 is CASSPDRGPYYGYTF. The CDR3 DNA reads TGTGCCAGCAGCCCGGACAGGGGGCCATACTATGGCTACACCTTC.

The V gene is TRBV5-1, the J gene TRBJ2-1, with a weak D call TRBD2 (5 bases). V lost 1 base, J lost 7 bases, and 15 bases lay in between. The length of the CDR3 is 15 residues. Germline V gene sequence: CDR1 SGHRS, CDR2 YFSETQ. The CDR3 region is CASSLTAGRENEQFF. The CDR3 DNA reads as TGCGCCAGCAGCTTGACGGCAGGACGGGAAAATGAGCAGTTCTTC. Filled out from reference TRBV5-1 and TRBJ2-1, the complete variable domain reads KAGVTQTPRYLIKTRGQQVTLSCSPISGHRSVSWYQQTPGQGLQFLFEYFSETQRNKGNFPGRFSGRQFSNSRSEMNVSTLELGDSALYLCASSLTAGRENEQFFGPGTRLTVL.

The chain recombines TRBV9 with TRBJ1-4; no clear D. V shed 0 bases and J shed 0 bases, with 12 bases lying between them. Looked up from germline, CDR1 is SGDLS and CDR2 is YYNGEE. The CDR3 totals 17 residues. The CDR3 nucleotides read TGTGCCAGCAGCGTAGTTAGGCAGATCTCAACTAATGAAAAACTGTTTTTT. This encodes CASSVVRQISTNEKLFF.